The 26 T cell receptor beta chains given below trace back to one sample, sequenced in a study of post-analysis software for immune sequencing data. Study-wide results and limits: The study found TRBV5-6, TRBV5-1 and TRBV20-1 among five or six TRBV segments more frequent in patients than controls.

What these receptors recognize is not known. TCR beta libraries were prepared from cDNA with unique molecular identifiers. One entry per CDR3 protein, called by TCRdb with MiXCR from the PCR reads. The table lists over 150,000 distinct CDR3 sequences, roughly 30% of them singletons. The sequencing sample was made of blood. The receptor set was obtained from a girl aged 5 to 17 with multiple sclerosis.

This chain joins TRBV21-1 and TRBJ2-5; the DNA was not compared with TRBD1, the D call given in the table. TRBV21-1 is a pseudogene segment. The CDR3 sequence is 18 residues long. In DNA, the CDR3 is TGTGCCAGCAGCAAAGCAAGGGGAAAGGGGAGTGCGAGGGAGACCCAGTACTTC. Its protein product is CASSKARGKGSARETQYF.

As concerns this clonotype: A much larger clone differs by one base, so this may be a read error. V is TRBV20-1 and J is TRBJ2-7, with TRBD2 matching 8 bases. With 3 bases clipped from V and 3 bases from J, the junction kept 4 bases outside the gene matches. Germline CDR1 and CDR2: DFQATT and SNEGSKA (reference sequence). The CDR3 is 13 amino acids. The CDR3 spells CSASGRAGYEQYF. The CDR3 nucleotides are TGCAGTGCTAGCGGGAGGGCGGGCTACGAGCAGTACTTC.

This clonotype was seen once. The chain uses TRBV5-5 and TRBJ1-1; 7 bases line up with TRBD1. The ends lost 4 bases at V and 0 bases at J; junction bases unmatched: 9. The CDR3 consists of 16 residues. Per the germline V gene, CDR1 is SGHKS and CDR2 is YYEKEE (reference sequence). The CDR3 is CASSRRRGTVNTEAFF. The DNA for the CDR3 is TGTGCCAGCAGCCGACGGCGGGGGACAGTGAACACTGAAGCTTTCTTT.

This chain links TRBV7-9 with TRBJ1-5; TRBD1 agrees at 10 bases. CDR1 is SEHNR, CDR2 FQNEAQ, per germline (reference sequence). The CDR3 sequence is 15 residues long. The V gene end was trimmed by 5 bases and the J gene end by 7 bases; junction bases not matched to a gene: 8. The CDR3 sequence: CASSIGTGEGQPQHF. As DNA, the CDR3 is TGTGCCAGCAGCATCGGGACAGGGGAAGGACAGCCCCAGCATTTT.

At least ten counts were recorded for this clonotype. CDR3 region: CATSREGSGETQYF. CDR3 in DNA: TGTGCCACCAGCAGAGAGGGGTCGGGAGAGACCCAGTACTTC. V and J are TRBV15 and TRBJ2-5; D remains unclear. Germline CDR1 and CDR2: LNHNV and YYDKDF (reference sequence). The CDR3 extends over 14 amino acids. The V gene lost 0 bases and the J gene lost 4 bases, with 9 bases spanning the gap.

The genes are TRBV28 and TRBJ1-5, with D uncertain. Germline lookup yields CDR1 MDHEN and CDR2 SYDVKM. Trimming cost V 2 bases and J 1 base, with 6 bases left between them. CDR3 size: 14 residues. CDR3 in amino acids: CASSLVVSNQPQHF. The CDR3 region has the DNA TGTGCCAGCAGTTTAGTGGTCAGCAATCAGCCCCAGCATTTT.

This clonotype was picked up many times. The gene calls are TRBV12-3 or TRBV12-4 and TRBJ2-7; D remains unclear. Trimming shortened V by 8 bases and J by 0 bases, and 17 bases separated the two germline ends. The CDR3 sequence is 15 residues long. The DNA of the CDR3 is TGTGCCAGCGTGGCGTGGATGGGCGACTCCTACGAGCAGTACTTC. It encodes CASVAWMGDSYEQYF.

Note on this clonotype: This may arise from a read error, as a much more abundant clone is one base away. In nucleotides, the CDR3 is TGTGCCAGCAGCCGTCGTTGGGGGAGTTGTATGGAGACCCAGTACTTC. It translates to CASSRRWGSCMETQYF. The chain links TRBV6-5 to TRBJ2-5; D is perhaps TRBD1 or TRBD2 (5 bases each). The CDR3 is 16 residues long. Trimming cost V 6 bases and J 5 bases, with 22 bases left between them. Germline V CDR1 and CDR2: MNHEY, SVGAGI.

This clonotype was counted at least ten times. The rearrangement links TRBV3-1 to TRBJ1-2; D not resolved. The CDR3 has 14 residues. Germline values: CDR1 LGHDT, CDR2 YNNKEL (reference sequence). V lost 0 bases to trimming and J lost 7 bases, with 12 bases between them. CDR3 region: CASSQEGRAGGYTF. Here the CDR3 DNA reads TGTGCCAGCAGCCAAGAGGGAAGGGCTGGTGGCTACACCTTC.

The chain has TRBV5-1 and TRBJ2-2; 14 bases line up with TRBD2. The V segment lost 3 bases and the J segment 7 bases; nucleotides outside the gene matches: 5. Germline loops: CDR1 SGHRS, CDR2 YFSETQ. The CDR3 runs to 16 residues. The CDR3 nucleotides are TGCGCCAGCAGCTCGGGACTAGCGGGAGCGGTCGGGGAGCTGTTTTTT. This translates into CASSSGLAGAVGELFF.

The chain uses TRBV3-1 and TRBJ2-1; 7 bases are a match to TRBD2. CDR3 length: 16 residues. CDR1 and CDR2 (germline): LGHDT, YNNKEL (reference sequence). V shed 0 bases and J 10 bases; nucleotides not matched to a gene: 12. CDR3 coding DNA: TGTGCCAGCAGCCAAGATACAATAGCGGGCCCGAGGGAGCAGTTCTTC. Translation gives CASSQDTIAGPREQFF.

This clonotype was seen a single time. The chain recombines TRBV20-1 with TRBJ1-4; the D gene is possibly TRBD1 (6 bases). V was trimmed by 0 bases and J by 7 bases, leaving 15 bases between them. The CDR3 consists of 15 residues. From germline, CDR1 is DFQATT and CDR2 SNEGSKA (reference sequence). CDR3 sequence reads: CSARDQGRGSEKLFF. The DNA for the CDR3 is TGCAGTGCTAGAGACCAGGGCAGGGGTAGTGAAAAACTGTTTTTT.

This clonotype was recorded at least ten times. This chain connects TRBV24-1 to TRBJ1-1; weak D call: TRBD1 (5 bases). Germline V gives CDR1 KGHDR, CDR2 SFDVKD. V was pared by 12 bases and J by 1 base, with 14 bases between. The CDR3 has 13 residues. The CDR3 bases are TGTGCCCCCTGGGGGGTAAAGAACACTGAAGCTTTCTTT. Translating gives CAPWGVKNTEAFF.

The J gene is TRBJ2-7, the V gene TRBV5-1; D is possibly TRBD1 (5 bases). Germline V gene lookup returns CDR1 SGHRS and CDR2 YFSETQ. Trimming left V 1 base short and J 6 bases short, with 17 bases between. This CDR3 comprises 15 residues. CDR3 in DNA: TGCGCCAGCAGCTTGAGCCAAGCAGGGCTTGGCGAGCAGTACTTC. This sequence encodes CASSLSQAGLGEQYF.

In this sample, this clonotype turned up many times. This chain joins TRBV6-6 and TRBJ2-4, with unresolved D. CDR3 length equals 13 residues. V was cut by 6 bases and J by 2 bases, with 8 bases left in between. The V gene's germline CDR1 is MNHNY and CDR2 SVGAGI (reference sequence). The CDR3 DNA is TGTGCCAGCAGGGCGACGACCAAAAACATTCAGTACTTC. As protein: CASRATTKNIQYF.

In regard to this clonotype: Sequence at one end of the junction differs from germline and may be a read error. This sequence joins TRBV28 and TRBJ2-3; the D is unclear. Germline-derived CDR1 and CDR2 are MDHEN and SYDVKM. This CDR3 spans 17 amino acids. The chain's CDR3 is CASSLTQRVLSTDAQYF. CDR3 in DNA: TGTGCCAGCAGTTTAACACAAAGGGTTTTGAGCACAGATGCGCAGTATTTT. Complete variable domain (other parts from reference TRBV28 and TRBJ2-3): DVKVTQSSRYLVKRTGEKVFLECVQDMDHENMFWYRQDPGLGLRLIYFSYDVKMKEKGDIPEGYSVSREKKERFSLILESASTNQTSMYLCASSLTQRVLSTDAQYFGPGTRLTVL.

The gene calls are TRBV15 and TRBJ1-2; D gene uncertain. CDR3 length equals 14 residues. Germline V lookup: CDR1 LNHNV, CDR2 YYDKDF (reference sequence). V lost 1 base to trimming and J lost 0 bases, with 6 bases between them. The CDR3 region has the DNA TGTGCCACCAGCAGAGGAGGAACTAACTATGGCTACACCTTC. This sequence encodes CATSRGGTNYGYTF.

This clonotype was detected only a few times. The chain couples TRBV11-2 to TRBJ1-1, with 11 nucleotides matching TRBD1. This CDR3 region has 17 residues. Germline V gene sequence: CDR1 SGHAT, CDR2 FQNNGV. V dropped 1 base and J dropped 1; count of bases not matched to a gene: 5. For the CDR3, the DNA is TGTGCCAGCAGCTTAGGGACAGGGGGCTGGAGGAACACTGAAGCTTTCTTT. This gives the protein CASSLGTGGWRNTEAFF.

This clonotype was observed many times. V is TRBV27 and J is TRBJ1-2, with D unresolved. Trimming removed 5 bases from V and 8 bases from J, with 12 bases in between. The CDR3 totals 12 residues. The germline V gene encodes CDR1 MNHEY and CDR2 SMNVEV (reference sequence). The CDR3 spells CASSARLGGYTF. In nucleotides, the CDR3 is TGTGCCAGCAGTGCCCGGCTGGGCGGCTACACCTTC.

A single count supports this clonotype. The J gene is TRBJ1-1, the V gene TRBV5-1; D unclear. Looked up from germline, CDR1 is SGHRS and CDR2 is YFSETQ. With 0 bases removed from V and 11 bases from J, the gap between germline ends came to 14 bases. The CDR3 totals 13 residues. The CDR3 region is CASSLVGPAIAFF. In DNA, the CDR3 is TGCGCCAGCAGCTTGGTAGGGCCAGCTATTGCTTTCTTT.

The chain is built from TRBV20-1 and TRBJ2-7, with 8 bases that match TRBD1. The CDR3 contains 14 residues. V gave up 4 bases and J gave up 1 base; unmatched junction bases: 6. Per germline, CDR1 DFQATT and CDR2 SNEGSKA (reference sequence). DNA for the CDR3: TGCAGTGCTACCAGGACAGGGAGATCCTACGAGCAGTACTTC. It specifies CSATRTGRSYEQYF.

This clonotype was observed a handful of times. The chain joins TRBV5-1 to TRBJ2-7; tentative D call: TRBD2 (7 bases). This CDR3 contains 14 residues. Trimming stripped 10 bases from V and 5 bases from J, with 22 bases between. Germline V gene lookup returns CDR1 SGHRS and CDR2 YFSETQ. The CDR3, as DNA: TGCGCCTGCCAGCCGGCGGGGGCGGTAGACGAGCAGTACTTC. This codes for CACQPAGAVDEQYF.

This clonotype was seen a handful of times. This may arise from a read error, as a much more abundant clone is one base away. The chain is built from TRBV6-6 and TRBJ2-7; D is uncertain. Germline CDR1 MNHNY, CDR2 SVGAGI (reference sequence). The CDR3 contains 14 residues. CDR3 region: CANSYSGRTYEQYF. CDR3 coding DNA: TGTGCCAACAGTTACTCTGGCAGAACCTACGAGCAGTACTTC.

This clonotype was counted many times. The genes are TRBV29-1 and TRBJ2-5; 7 bases match TRBD2. The CDR3 contains 13 residues. CDR1 is SQVTM and CDR2 is ANQGSEA in the germline V gene. The V gene end was trimmed by 7 bases and the J gene end by 1 base; junction bases not matched to a gene: 6. The DNA of the CDR3 is TGCAGCGCGGGGGGAATGACCCAAGAGACCCAGTACTTC. Translation gives CSAGGMTQETQYF.

Here the CDR3 reads CASHSRGGRANYEQYF. CDR3 DNA sequence: TGCGCCAGCCATTCCAGGGGCGGGAGGGCGAACTACGAGCAGTACTTC. The genes are TRBV5-1 and TRBJ2-7; TRBD2 agrees at 9 bases. CDR3 size: 16 residues. CDR1 and CDR2 from the germline V gene are SGHRS and YFSETQ. The junction had 14 bases not matched to a gene; V was cut back by 7 bases and J by 3 bases. The variable domain in full, completed from reference TRBV5-1 and TRBJ2-7, reads KAGVTQTPRYLIKTRGQQVTLSCSPISGHRSVSWYQQTPGQGLQFLFEYFSETQRNKGNFPGRFSGRQFSNSRSEMNVSTLELGDSALYLCASHSRGGRANYEQYFGPGTRLTVT.

J is TRBJ1-2 and V is TRBV6-1; D gene unclear. CDR1 is MNHNS, CDR2 SASEGT, per germline. The CDR3 is 13 amino acids. The ends were cut back, 10 bases at V and 5 bases at J, with 17 bases in the middle. CDR3 amino acids: CANNIVTEYGYTF. CDR3 sequence (DNA): TGTGCCAACAATATAGTGACGGAATATGGCTACACCTTC.